This T cell receptor (beta chain) comes out of a study of blood T cell repertoires in COVID-19. Overall study context: PBMCs, B-cell-depleted T cells, or T cells were the source of the cDNA or gDNA that made up the material.

Original processing notes: Scientists estimated how many nucleated cells there were by amplifying reference gene primers. Sequencing was performed with immunoSEQ multiplex PCR; in TCRdb, only in-frame clones are kept and a portion is missing. That table gives V, J and clone size, and the DNA gave D and trimming. The table records around 250,000 clones, about 83% of them present only once. Trimming cost V 2 bases and J 8 bases, with 15 bases left between them. The CDR3 consists of 15 residues. Germline V lookup: CDR1 MNHNS, CDR2 SASEGT. This clonotype originated in a woman aged 80 or older with COVID-19, enrolled during active disease. V usage is TRBV6-1 and J usage is TRBJ1-4; possibly TRBD1 for D (5 bases). Input material: peripheral blood. CDR3 residues: CASSEQGGFGEKLFF. The CDR3 nucleotides are TGTGCCAGCAGTGAACAGGGCGGATTCGGCGAAAAACTGTTTTTT.